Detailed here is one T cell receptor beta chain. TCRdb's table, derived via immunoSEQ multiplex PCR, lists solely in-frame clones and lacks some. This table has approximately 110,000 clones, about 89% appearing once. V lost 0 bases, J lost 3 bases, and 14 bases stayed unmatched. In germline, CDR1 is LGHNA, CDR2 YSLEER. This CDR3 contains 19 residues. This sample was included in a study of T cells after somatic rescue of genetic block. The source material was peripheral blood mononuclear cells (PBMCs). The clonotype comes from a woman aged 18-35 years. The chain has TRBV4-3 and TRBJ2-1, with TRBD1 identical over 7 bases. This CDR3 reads CASSQDRFPRDRGYNEQFF. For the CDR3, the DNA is TGCGCCAGCAGCCAAGATCGATTCCCCCGGGACAGAGGCTACAATGAGCAGTTCTTC.